The present TCR beta chain was sequenced within a study of T cell responses to AZD1222 COVID-19 vaccine. Broader study findings: Researchers took repertoire samples only after the peak T cell response had come. Nearly half of spike-specific TCRs reportedly target unmutated variant regions. The sample set comprised mostly white British donors with more females, and clonal diversity was possibly underestimated. Two AZD1222 administrations were followed by greater Spike-specific TCR breadth and depth.

Assay: immunoSEQ multiplex PCR; the TCRdb copy retains only in-frame clones and omits some. Found here are some 150,000 clones, around 90% of them singletons; the top ten hold around 3.1%. Turning to this clone: The antigen is unknown.

Per germline, CDR1 MNHEY and CDR2 SMNVEV (reference sequence). V lost 4 bases, J lost 3 bases, and 8 bases stayed unmatched. The length of the CDR3 is 16 residues. This receptor was identified in an adult who received the AZD1222 COVID-19 vaccine. The chain recombines TRBV27 with TRBJ2-7; 11 positions match TRBD2. The sample here was peripheral blood, taken 28 days after the second AZD1222 dose. The CDR3 nucleotides are TGTGCCAGCAGTTCCCCCGCCGGGACTAGCGGCTACGAGCAGTACTTC. It is translated as CASSSPAGTSGYEQYF.